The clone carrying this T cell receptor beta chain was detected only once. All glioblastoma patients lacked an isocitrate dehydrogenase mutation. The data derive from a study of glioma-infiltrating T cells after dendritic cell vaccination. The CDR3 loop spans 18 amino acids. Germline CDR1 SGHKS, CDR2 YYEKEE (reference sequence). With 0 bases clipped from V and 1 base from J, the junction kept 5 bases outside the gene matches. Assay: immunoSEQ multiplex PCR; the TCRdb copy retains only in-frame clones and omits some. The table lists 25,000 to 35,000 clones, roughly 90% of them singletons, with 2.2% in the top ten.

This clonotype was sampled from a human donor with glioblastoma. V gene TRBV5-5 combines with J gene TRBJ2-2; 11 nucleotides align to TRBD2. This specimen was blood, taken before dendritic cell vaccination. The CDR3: CASSLEASGGMNTGELFF. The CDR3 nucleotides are TGTGCCAGCAGCTTGGAGGCTAGCGGGGGGATGAACACCGGGGAGCTGTTTTTT.